A selection of T cell receptor beta chains follows, all from one sample in a study of cytotoxic CD8 clonotypes in ibrutinib-treated CLL. TCRdb keeps only in-frame clones here, not all; method: immunoSEQ multiplex PCR. The sample holds approximately 92,000 clones, about 74% seen once. Sequences were derived from PBMCs, sampled after 24 months of ibrutinib treatment. The receptors were gathered from a human donor with chronic lymphocytic leukemia. The CDR3 runs from the conserved cysteine through the conserved F or W. The D gene is left open where the match is weak. A clone size is listed for some rows: how often the clone was seen (once, few, many), or a class if it is expanded.

v_call	clone_size	j_call	d_call	cdr3_aa	cdr3_nt
TRBV28	.	TRBJ2-7	TRBD1	CASSLDRGQYEQYF	TGTGCCAGCAGCTTGGACAGGGGGCAATACGAGCAGTACTTC
TRBV7-2	.	TRBJ2-5	.	CASNRLEEETQYF	TGTGCCAGCAACAGATTGGAAGAAGAGACCCAGTACTTC
TRBV5-4	.	TRBJ1-1	.	CASSSAGQMNTEAFF	TGTGCCAGCAGCTCCGCGGGACAAATGAACACTGAAGCTTTCTTT
TRBV28	once	TRBJ2-1	.	CASSFQSPFGNEQFF	TGTGCCAGCAGTTTTCAGAGTCCCTTTGGCAATGAGCAGTTCTTC
TRBV18	many	TRBJ2-2	.	CASSQELDGELFF	TGTGCCAGCTCTCAGGAGCTGGACGGGGAGCTGTTTTTT
TRBV6-1	.	TRBJ1-2	.	CASRFQGNNGYTF	TGTGCCAGCAGATTTCAAGGGAATAATGGCTACACCTTC
TRBV7-2	.	TRBJ1-5	.	CASSYRASNQPQHF	TGTGCCAGCAGCTACAGGGCGAGCAATCAGCCCCAGCATTTT
TRBV7-2	.	TRBJ1-5	.	CASSLADPSGTLLSNQPQHF	TGTGCCAGCAGCTTAGCGGATCCCTCAGGGACGCTTCTTAGCAATCAGCCCCAGCATTTT
TRBV7-2	.	TRBJ2-7	TRBD2	CASSHNPPGLAGGPYEQYF	TGTGCCAGCAGCCATAACCCGCCGGGACTAGCGGGAGGGCCCTACGAGCAGTACTTC
TRBV7-2	few	TRBJ2-7	TRBD1	CASSLQGVSYEQYF	TGTGCCAGCAGCCTACAGGGGGTATCCTACGAGCAGTACTTC
TRBV7-2	.	TRBJ2-7	TRBD2	CASSLEVAGGMDEQYF	TGTGCCAGCAGCTTAGAGGTAGCGGGGGGGATGGACGAGCAGTACTTC
TRBV10-2	.	TRBJ2-1	TRBD1	CASSETRSSGTGGNEQFF	TGCGCCAGCAGTGAGACCCGCTCCTCGGGGACAGGGGGAAATGAGCAGTTCTTC
TRBV30	.	TRBJ2-5	TRBD1	CAWTDRGLGVEETQYF	TGTGCCTGGACGGACAGGGGGCTCGGTGTGGAAGAGACCCAGTACTTC
TRBV2	.	TRBJ2-5	TRBD2	CASTDRSSGPETQYF	TGTGCCAGCACCGACCGGAGTAGCGGGCCAGAGACCCAGTACTTC
TRBV7-9	.	TRBJ2-7	.	CASSQDGRVYEQYF	TGTGCCAGCAGCCAAGATGGCAGGGTCTACGAGCAGTACTTC
TRBV11-2	many	TRBJ2-7	.	CASSLDARSGDEQYF	TGTGCCAGCAGCTTAGATGCCAGGTCAGGAGACGAGCAGTACTTC
TRBV18	.	TRBJ2-1	.	CASSPGTYYNEQFF	TGTGCCAGCTCACCAGGGACCTACTACAATGAGCAGTTCTTC
TRBV6-5	.	TRBJ2-3	.	CASSWGTDTQYF	TGTGCCAGCTCTTGGGGCACAGATACGCAGTATTTT
TRBV7-9	.	TRBJ2-4	.	CASSLSAGVVNIQYF	TGTGCCAGCAGCTTATCGGCAGGGGTGGTAAACATTCAGTACTTC
TRBV29-1	.	TRBJ2-7	.	CSVQQRAREQYF	TGCAGCGTCCAACAACGGGCGCGGGAGCAGTACTTC
TRBV7-2	.	TRBJ1-1	TRBD1	CASSLRGGRGYTEAFF	TGTGCCAGCAGCTTAAGAGGGGGCAGGGGGTACACTGAAGCTTTCTTT
TRBV19	few	TRBJ1-1	.	CASTLIGGGTEAFF	TGTGCCAGTACCCTCATCGGCGGGGGAACTGAAGCTTTCTTT
TRBV5-1	.	TRBJ2-1	TRBD2	CASQGLAGGGSYNEQFF	TGCGCCAGCCAAGGTCTAGCGGGAGGAGGATCCTACAATGAGCAGTTCTTC
TRBV9	.	TRBJ1-4	TRBD1	CASSVGTGNEKLFF	TGTGCCAGCAGCGTAGGGACAGGGAATGAAAAACTGTTTTTT
TRBV28	medium-sized	TRBJ1-4	TRBD1	CASRRRGLGNEKLFF	TGTGCCAGCAGGCGCAGGGGGCTTGGTAATGAAAAACTGTTTTTT
TRBV9	.	TRBJ1-6	.	CASSVTQYNSPLHF	TGTGCCAGCAGCGTAACACAGTATAATTCACCCCTCCACTTT
TRBV11-2	.	TRBJ1-4	.	CASSSRQNEKLFF	TGTGCCAGCAGCTCAAGACAGAATGAAAAACTGTTTTTT